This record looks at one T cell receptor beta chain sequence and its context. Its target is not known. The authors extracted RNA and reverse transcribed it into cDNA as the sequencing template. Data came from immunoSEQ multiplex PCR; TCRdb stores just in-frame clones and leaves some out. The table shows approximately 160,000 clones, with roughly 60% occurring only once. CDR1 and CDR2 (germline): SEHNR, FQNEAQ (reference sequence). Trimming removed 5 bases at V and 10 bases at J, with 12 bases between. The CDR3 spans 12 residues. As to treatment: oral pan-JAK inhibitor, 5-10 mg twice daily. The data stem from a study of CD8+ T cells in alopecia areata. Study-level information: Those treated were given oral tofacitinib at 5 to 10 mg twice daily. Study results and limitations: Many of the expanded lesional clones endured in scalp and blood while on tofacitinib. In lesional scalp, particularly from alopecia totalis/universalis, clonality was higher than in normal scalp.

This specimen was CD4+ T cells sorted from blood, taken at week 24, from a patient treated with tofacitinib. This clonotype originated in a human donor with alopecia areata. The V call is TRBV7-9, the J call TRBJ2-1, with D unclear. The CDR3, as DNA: TGTGCCAGCAGCCAGAGAGAGTGGGAGCAGTTCTTC. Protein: CASSQREWEQFF.